What follows are 16 T cell receptor beta chains derived from one specimen sequenced in a study of blood T cell repertoires in COVID-19. Libraries were prepared by immunoSEQ multiplex PCR; TCRdb keeps only in-frame clonotypes and omits some of them. The sample lists about 200,000 clones; around 87% were seen once. Material: peripheral blood. Receptors were obtained from a woman in her forties or fifties with COVID-19, enrolled during active disease.

This clone occurred a few times. The chain uses TRBV4-1 and TRBJ1-4; weak D call: TRBD1 (6 bases). Germline CDR1 is MGHRA and CDR2 is YSYEKL. V lost 5 bases and J lost 7, with 20 bases in between. This CDR3 is built from 16 residues. CDR3 amino acids: CASSAGMQGKGEKLFF. For the CDR3, the DNA is TGCGCCAGCAGCGCAGGAATGCAGGGGAAGGGTGAAAAACTGTTTTTT.

This chain joins TRBV11-3 and TRBJ1-1; D is unresolved. The length of the CDR3 is 14 residues. Trimming pared 5 bases from V and 5 bases from J, leaving 15 bases between. The germline gives CDR1 SGHNT, CDR2 YENEEA. The CDR3 region is CASSPLSPGTEAFF. The CDR3 DNA reads as TGTGCCAGCAGCCCTCTGAGCCCGGGGACTGAAGCTTTCTTT.

The V and J genes are TRBV9 and TRBJ2-5; perhaps TRBD2 as D (7 bases). The germline V gene encodes CDR1 SGDLS and CDR2 YYNGEE. V shed 0 bases and J shed 5 bases, with 14 bases lying between them. The length of the CDR3 is 15 residues. The CDR3: CASSVGGGYLETQYF. Here the CDR3 DNA reads TGTGCCAGCAGCGTAGGGGGGGGCTATTTGGAGACCCAGTACTTC.

This clone has more than one count but fewer than ten. This chain uses TRBV2 with TRBJ1-1; D remains ambiguous. Trimming removed 6 bases at V and 0 bases at J, with 5 bases between. The CDR3 loop spans 12 amino acids. Germline-derived CDR1 and CDR2 are SNHLY and FYNNEI. CDR3 protein: CASREMNTEAFF. The CDR3 DNA reads TGTGCCAGCAGGGAGATGAACACTGAAGCTTTCTTT.

On this clone: This same CDR3 is encoded by further DNA sequences in the sample. The chain carries TRBV3-1 (or the pseudogene TRBV3-2) and TRBJ1-6; D unresolved. This CDR3 region has 13 residues. V gave up 6 bases and J gave up 7 bases, with 10 bases separating them. The germline V gene has CDR1 LGHDT and CDR2 YNNKEL (reference sequence). As DNA, the CDR3 is TGTGCCAGCAGTTCTACAGTGAATTCACCCCTCCACTTT. The encoded protein is CASSSTVNSPLHF.

The chain links TRBV10-1 to TRBJ2-2; 8 bases match TRBD1. CDR1 is WNHNN and CDR2 is SYGVQD in the germline V gene (reference sequence). The V and J ends lost 9 bases and 2 bases, in that order; junction bases with no gene match: 8. This CDR3 region has 15 residues. CDR3 residues: CARSQGQDNTGELFF. The CDR3 nucleotides read TGCGCCAGGAGCCAGGGACAGGATAACACCGGGGAGCTGTTTTTT.

V gene TRBV30 combines with J gene TRBJ1-1, with unresolved D. The CDR3 sequence is 16 residues long. In germline, CDR1 is GTSNPN, CDR2 SVGIG (reference sequence). V was pared by 3 bases and J by 0 bases, with 17 bases between. DNA for the CDR3: TGTGCCTGGAGGGACGGCGCTAGCCTCATGAACACTGAAGCTTTCTTT. It codes for CAWRDGASLMNTEAFF.

In this sample, this clone turned up a few times. The chain couples TRBV7-9 to TRBJ2-3, with 11 bases aligning to TRBD2. The CDR3 runs 16 residues. Germline CDR1 reads SEHNR; CDR2 reads FQNEAQ (reference sequence). V was pared by 3 bases and J by 3 bases, with 5 bases of the junction left unmatched. The CDR3 protein is CASSLLTSGGTDTQYF. The CDR3, as DNA: TGTGCCAGCAGCTTGCTTACTAGCGGGGGTACAGATACGCAGTATTTT.

This rearrangement joins TRBV19 to TRBJ1-5; the match to TRBD1 covers 7 bases. Looked up from germline, CDR1 is LNHDA and CDR2 is SQIVND (reference sequence). V shed 7 bases, J shed 1 base, and the junction held 4 bases outside the gene matches. This CDR3 spans 14 amino acids. CDR3 loop: CASKGAGSNQPQHF. As DNA, the CDR3 is TGTGCCAGTAAGGGGGCAGGGAGCAATCAGCCCCAGCATTTT.

This clone was seen a single time. The V call is TRBV14, the J call TRBJ1-3, with D unclear. The CDR3 is 14 amino acids. V lost 3 bases to trimming and J lost 0 bases, with 6 bases between them. Germline V gene lookup returns CDR1 SGHDN and CDR2 FVKESK. CDR3 in DNA: TGTGCCAGCAGCCAGGCTTTCTCTGGAAACACCATATATTTT. Amino acid sequence: CASSQAFSGNTIYF.

The chain uses TRBV4-1 and TRBJ2-2; tentatively, D is TRBD1 (5 bases). V lost 0 bases and J lost 5, with 10 bases in between. Germline V gene sequence: CDR1 MGHRA, CDR2 YSYEKL. The CDR3 length is 15 residues. CDR3 in DNA: TGCGCCAGCAGCCAAGATCGGACACAGACCGGGGAGCTGTTTTTT. It is translated as CASSQDRTQTGELFF.

The chain recombines TRBV28 with TRBJ1-1, with 8 bases that match TRBD1. The length of the CDR3 is 15 residues. Germline V gene lookup returns CDR1 MDHEN and CDR2 SYDVKM. Trimming took 5 bases from V and 3 from J; bases not matched to a gene: 8. This CDR3 is CASSLSRGRDTEAFF. CDR3 DNA: TGTGCCAGCAGTCTCTCCAGGGGGCGGGACACTGAAGCTTTCTTT.

CDR3 bases: TGTGCCAGCTTCGGTCGGGACAGGGGTATCCATGAGCAGTTCTTC. Residues: CASFGRDRGIHEQFF. This chain links TRBV6-5 with TRBJ2-1; 10 nucleotides align to TRBD1. The CDR3 runs to 15 residues. CDR1 and CDR2 from the germline V gene are MNHEY and SVGAGI. Trimming cost V 8 bases and J 8 bases; bases outside gene matches: 12.

The J gene is TRBJ2-3, the V gene TRBV5-1; 11 nucleotides match TRBD2. V was clipped by 2 bases and J by 6 bases; unmatched bases: 8. The CDR3 sequence is 16 residues long. Germline V gene lookup returns CDR1 SGHRS and CDR2 YFSETQ. CDR3 DNA sequence: TGCGCCAGCAGCTTATTAGCGGGGGGGCGGATGGATACGCAGTATTTT. It yields the protein CASSLLAGGRMDTQYF.

This rearrangement joins TRBV27 to TRBJ1-1, with TRBD1 matching 7 bases. CDR1 and CDR2 from the germline V gene are MNHEY and SMNVEV (reference sequence). V dropped 0 bases and J dropped 2; count of bases not matched to a gene: 12. The CDR3 contains 18 residues. CDR3 sequence reads: CASSLSGIRSGGNTEAFF. In nucleotides, the CDR3 is TGTGCCAGCAGTTTATCGGGTATTCGTTCAGGGGGAAACACTGAAGCTTTCTTT.

CDR3 sequence reads: CASSEFAGPRTVDNSPLHF. For the CDR3, the DNA is TGCGCCAGCAGTGAGTTCGCGGGACCGCGAACTGTAGATAATTCACCCCTCCACTTT. V is TRBV10-2 and J is TRBJ1-6; possibly TRBD1 for D (5 bases). The CDR3 has 19 residues. Deletions cut 1 base from V and 5 bases from J, with 21 bases between. Germline V gene sequence: CDR1 WSHSY, CDR2 SAAADI.